The clone carrying this TCR beta chain was counted a few times. Its antigen is unidentified. The second PCR ran roughly 7 to 12 cycles with a sample-barcoded 5' primer and J-beta primers. Carrying 12 random nucleotides, a template-switch adaptor labeled each individual cDNA molecule. A single record per CDR3 protein comes from TCRdb applying MiXCR to the 5' RACE reads. This sample has approximately 800,000 distinct CDR3 sequences; roughly 40% occur once, and the top ten carry roughly 13%. Staff drew 9 to 10 milliliters of peripheral blood from each donor. This specimen comes from a study of blood T cells in healthy people across ages. Germline CDR1 reads DFQATT; CDR2 reads SNEGSKA (reference sequence). The CDR3 is made up of 16 amino acids. V lost 0 bases and J 0 bases, leaving 14 bases between the germline ends. General study findings and limits: In long-lived donors, naive CD4+ cell counts and diversity exceeded those of aged donors. With unsorted PBMCs, a conclusive comparison of naive versus antigen-experienced cells was not possible.

The rearrangement joins TRBV20-1 to TRBJ1-1; TRBD1 is a possible D gene (6 bases). The sequence derives from a man between 18 and 29 years old in good health. The specimen was blood. CDR3: CSARDRGEGMNTEAFF. As DNA, the CDR3 is TGCAGTGCTAGAGATAGGGGGGAGGGGATGAACACTGAAGCTTTCTTT.